The entry below gives a single T cell receptor (beta chain) sequence along with its context. What it binds is not known. CDR1 and CDR2 from the germline V gene are LNHDA and SQIVND (reference sequence). The CDR3 covers 20 residues. Trimming left V 7 bases short and J 4 bases short, with 34 bases between. Profiling relied on immunoSEQ multiplex PCR, and the TCRdb table lists in-frame clones only, not all of them. The table includes around 150,000 clones, 94% detected once. These data come from a study of T cell responses to AZD1222 COVID-19 vaccine. General observations from the study: Recipients of AZD1222 seropositive at baseline numbered only 5 or 6.

This receptor was obtained from an adult in good health. The chain couples TRBV19 to TRBJ1-2, with unresolved D. Here the sequenced sample was peripheral blood, taken on day 0 of AZD1222 vaccination. CDR3 residues: CASNPSGVRRAVPFVYGYTF. The CDR3 DNA reads TGTGCCAGTAATCCGTCGGGAGTGAGGCGGGCCGTGCCGTTCGTCTATGGCTACACCTTC.